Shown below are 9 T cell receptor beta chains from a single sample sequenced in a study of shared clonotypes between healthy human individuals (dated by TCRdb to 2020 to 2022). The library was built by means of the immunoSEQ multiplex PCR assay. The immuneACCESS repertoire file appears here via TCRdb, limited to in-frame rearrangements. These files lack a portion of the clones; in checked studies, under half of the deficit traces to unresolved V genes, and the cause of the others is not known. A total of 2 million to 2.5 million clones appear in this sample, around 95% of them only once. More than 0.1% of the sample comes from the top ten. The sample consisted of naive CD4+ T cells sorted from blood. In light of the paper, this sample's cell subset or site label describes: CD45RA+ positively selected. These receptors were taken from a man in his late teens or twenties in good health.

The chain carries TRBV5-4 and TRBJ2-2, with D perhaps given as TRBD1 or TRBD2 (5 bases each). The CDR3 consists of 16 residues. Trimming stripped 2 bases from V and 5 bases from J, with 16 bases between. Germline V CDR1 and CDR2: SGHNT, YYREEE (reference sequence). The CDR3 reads CASSFGALGSTGELFF. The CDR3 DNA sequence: TGTGCCAGCAGCTTTGGGGCGCTAGGGAGTACCGGGGAGCTGTTTTTT.

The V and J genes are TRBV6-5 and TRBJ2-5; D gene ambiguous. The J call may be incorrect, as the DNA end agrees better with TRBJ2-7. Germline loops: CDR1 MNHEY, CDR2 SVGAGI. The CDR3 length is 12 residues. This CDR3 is CASIPVGYEQYF. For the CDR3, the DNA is TGTGCCAGCATCCCCGTGGGCTACGAGCAGTACTTC.

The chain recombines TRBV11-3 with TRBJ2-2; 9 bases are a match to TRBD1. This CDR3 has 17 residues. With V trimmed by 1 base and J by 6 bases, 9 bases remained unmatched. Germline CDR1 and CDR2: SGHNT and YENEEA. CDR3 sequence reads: CASSLAFRTGVAGELFF. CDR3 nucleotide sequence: TGTGCCAGCAGCTTAGCGTTCCGGACAGGGGTGGCCGGGGAGCTGTTTTTT.

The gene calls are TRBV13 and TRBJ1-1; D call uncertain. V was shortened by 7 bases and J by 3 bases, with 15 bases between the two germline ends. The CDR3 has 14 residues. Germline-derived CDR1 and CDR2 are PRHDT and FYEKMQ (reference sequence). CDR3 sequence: CASTTRWPDTEAFF. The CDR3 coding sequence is TGTGCCAGCACCACCCGGTGGCCAGACACTGAAGCTTTCTTT.

Written as DNA, the CDR3 is TGTGCCAGCAGCTTATCAGCCGGGACAGGGACTGGCTACACCTTC. Amino acid sequence: CASSLSAGTGTGYTF. The J gene is TRBJ1-2, the V gene TRBV7-3, with 9 nucleotides matching TRBD1. Looked up from germline, CDR1 is SGHTA and CDR2 is FQGTGA. Trimming removed 2 bases from V and 7 bases from J; junction bases left unmatched: 8. The CDR3 spans 15 residues. The entire variable domain, with the rest obtained from reference TRBV7-3 and TRBJ1-2, is as follows: GAGVSQTPSNKVTEKGKYVELRCDPISGHTALYWYRQSLGQGPEFLIYFQGTGAADDSGLPNDRFFAVRPEGSVSTLKIQRTERGDSAVYLCASSLSAGTGTGYTFGSGTRLTVV.

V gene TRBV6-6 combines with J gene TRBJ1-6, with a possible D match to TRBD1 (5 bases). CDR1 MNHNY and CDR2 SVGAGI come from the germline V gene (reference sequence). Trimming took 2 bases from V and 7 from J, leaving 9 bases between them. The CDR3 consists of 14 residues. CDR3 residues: CASSYVEGNSPLHF. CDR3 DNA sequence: TGTGCCAGCAGTTACGTGGAGGGGAATTCACCCCTCCACTTT.

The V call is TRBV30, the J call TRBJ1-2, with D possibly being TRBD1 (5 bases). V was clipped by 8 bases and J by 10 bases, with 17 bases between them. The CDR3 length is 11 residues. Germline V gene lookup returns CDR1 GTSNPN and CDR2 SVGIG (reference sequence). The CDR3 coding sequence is TGTGCCCGAGCCCGGGGCGAGGACTACACCTTC. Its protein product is CARARGEDYTF.

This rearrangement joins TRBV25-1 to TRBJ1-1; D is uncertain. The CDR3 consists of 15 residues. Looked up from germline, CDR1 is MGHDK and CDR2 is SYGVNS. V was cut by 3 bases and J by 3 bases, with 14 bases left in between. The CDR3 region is CASSEVRHPHTEAFF. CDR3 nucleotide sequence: TGTGCCAGCAGTGAGGTCCGACATCCTCACACTGAAGCTTTCTTT.

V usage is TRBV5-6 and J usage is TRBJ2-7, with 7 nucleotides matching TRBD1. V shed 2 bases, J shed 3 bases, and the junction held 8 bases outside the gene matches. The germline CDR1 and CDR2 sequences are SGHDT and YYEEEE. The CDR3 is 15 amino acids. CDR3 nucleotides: TGTGCCAGCAGCTTTAGGGGGCCTGTGAGCTACGAGCAGTACTTC. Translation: CASSFRGPVSYEQYF.